This TCR beta chain was captured in a study of T cell responses to AZD1222 COVID-19 vaccine. The study, taken as a whole, reports: None of the repertoires were sampled until the peak T cell response had passed. Close to half of all spike-specific TCRs reportedly target regions of the variants that are unmutated. Recipients of AZD1222 seropositive at baseline numbered only 6 or 7.

A word on this clone: The antigen remains unidentified.

The CDR3 runs to 15 residues. CDR1 is SQVTM, CDR2 ANQGSEA, per germline. V gave up 5 bases and J gave up 0 bases; unmatched junction bases: 7. Assay used: immunoSEQ multiplex PCR; TCRdb lists only in-frame clones, some missing. The sample has roughly 190,000 clones, roughly 92% seen once; the top ten hold less than 1.5%. V is TRBV29-1 and J is TRBJ2-1; 7 positions agree with TRBD1. This specimen was peripheral blood, taken on day 0 of AZD1222 vaccination. This sequence originates from an adult in good health. The CDR3 loop is CSVLKQGLSYNEQFF. CDR3 bases: TGCAGCGTTCTCAAACAGGGGCTCTCCTACAATGAGCAGTTCTTC.